This TCR beta chain was profiled in a study of T cell responses to AZD1222 COVID-19 vaccine. Turning to this clone: Antigen: not known.

Study-level points and caveats: Close to half of spike-specific TCRs reportedly recognize unmutated variant regions. The CD4 TCRs associated with vaccination extended across spike and predominated at 160-218 and 743-854. It should be noted that donors were predominantly white British and more often female, and clonal diversity was possibly underestimated.

CDR1 is GTSNPN and CDR2 is SVGIG in the germline V gene (reference sequence). This CDR3 region has 12 residues. V was trimmed by 5 bases and J by 2 bases, leaving 10 bases between them. Assay: immunoSEQ multiplex PCR; the TCRdb copy retains only in-frame clones and omits some. This table holds about 130,000 clones, 85% to 95% found once. The chain joins TRBV30 to TRBJ2-7, with D possibly TRBD1 on 7 matching bases. Source: peripheral blood, taken on day 0 of AZD1222 vaccination. This TCR came from an adult in good health. CDR3 nucleotide sequence: TGTGCCTGGGCGGGACAGACCTACGAGCAGTACTTC. Encoded protein: CAWAGQTYEQYF.